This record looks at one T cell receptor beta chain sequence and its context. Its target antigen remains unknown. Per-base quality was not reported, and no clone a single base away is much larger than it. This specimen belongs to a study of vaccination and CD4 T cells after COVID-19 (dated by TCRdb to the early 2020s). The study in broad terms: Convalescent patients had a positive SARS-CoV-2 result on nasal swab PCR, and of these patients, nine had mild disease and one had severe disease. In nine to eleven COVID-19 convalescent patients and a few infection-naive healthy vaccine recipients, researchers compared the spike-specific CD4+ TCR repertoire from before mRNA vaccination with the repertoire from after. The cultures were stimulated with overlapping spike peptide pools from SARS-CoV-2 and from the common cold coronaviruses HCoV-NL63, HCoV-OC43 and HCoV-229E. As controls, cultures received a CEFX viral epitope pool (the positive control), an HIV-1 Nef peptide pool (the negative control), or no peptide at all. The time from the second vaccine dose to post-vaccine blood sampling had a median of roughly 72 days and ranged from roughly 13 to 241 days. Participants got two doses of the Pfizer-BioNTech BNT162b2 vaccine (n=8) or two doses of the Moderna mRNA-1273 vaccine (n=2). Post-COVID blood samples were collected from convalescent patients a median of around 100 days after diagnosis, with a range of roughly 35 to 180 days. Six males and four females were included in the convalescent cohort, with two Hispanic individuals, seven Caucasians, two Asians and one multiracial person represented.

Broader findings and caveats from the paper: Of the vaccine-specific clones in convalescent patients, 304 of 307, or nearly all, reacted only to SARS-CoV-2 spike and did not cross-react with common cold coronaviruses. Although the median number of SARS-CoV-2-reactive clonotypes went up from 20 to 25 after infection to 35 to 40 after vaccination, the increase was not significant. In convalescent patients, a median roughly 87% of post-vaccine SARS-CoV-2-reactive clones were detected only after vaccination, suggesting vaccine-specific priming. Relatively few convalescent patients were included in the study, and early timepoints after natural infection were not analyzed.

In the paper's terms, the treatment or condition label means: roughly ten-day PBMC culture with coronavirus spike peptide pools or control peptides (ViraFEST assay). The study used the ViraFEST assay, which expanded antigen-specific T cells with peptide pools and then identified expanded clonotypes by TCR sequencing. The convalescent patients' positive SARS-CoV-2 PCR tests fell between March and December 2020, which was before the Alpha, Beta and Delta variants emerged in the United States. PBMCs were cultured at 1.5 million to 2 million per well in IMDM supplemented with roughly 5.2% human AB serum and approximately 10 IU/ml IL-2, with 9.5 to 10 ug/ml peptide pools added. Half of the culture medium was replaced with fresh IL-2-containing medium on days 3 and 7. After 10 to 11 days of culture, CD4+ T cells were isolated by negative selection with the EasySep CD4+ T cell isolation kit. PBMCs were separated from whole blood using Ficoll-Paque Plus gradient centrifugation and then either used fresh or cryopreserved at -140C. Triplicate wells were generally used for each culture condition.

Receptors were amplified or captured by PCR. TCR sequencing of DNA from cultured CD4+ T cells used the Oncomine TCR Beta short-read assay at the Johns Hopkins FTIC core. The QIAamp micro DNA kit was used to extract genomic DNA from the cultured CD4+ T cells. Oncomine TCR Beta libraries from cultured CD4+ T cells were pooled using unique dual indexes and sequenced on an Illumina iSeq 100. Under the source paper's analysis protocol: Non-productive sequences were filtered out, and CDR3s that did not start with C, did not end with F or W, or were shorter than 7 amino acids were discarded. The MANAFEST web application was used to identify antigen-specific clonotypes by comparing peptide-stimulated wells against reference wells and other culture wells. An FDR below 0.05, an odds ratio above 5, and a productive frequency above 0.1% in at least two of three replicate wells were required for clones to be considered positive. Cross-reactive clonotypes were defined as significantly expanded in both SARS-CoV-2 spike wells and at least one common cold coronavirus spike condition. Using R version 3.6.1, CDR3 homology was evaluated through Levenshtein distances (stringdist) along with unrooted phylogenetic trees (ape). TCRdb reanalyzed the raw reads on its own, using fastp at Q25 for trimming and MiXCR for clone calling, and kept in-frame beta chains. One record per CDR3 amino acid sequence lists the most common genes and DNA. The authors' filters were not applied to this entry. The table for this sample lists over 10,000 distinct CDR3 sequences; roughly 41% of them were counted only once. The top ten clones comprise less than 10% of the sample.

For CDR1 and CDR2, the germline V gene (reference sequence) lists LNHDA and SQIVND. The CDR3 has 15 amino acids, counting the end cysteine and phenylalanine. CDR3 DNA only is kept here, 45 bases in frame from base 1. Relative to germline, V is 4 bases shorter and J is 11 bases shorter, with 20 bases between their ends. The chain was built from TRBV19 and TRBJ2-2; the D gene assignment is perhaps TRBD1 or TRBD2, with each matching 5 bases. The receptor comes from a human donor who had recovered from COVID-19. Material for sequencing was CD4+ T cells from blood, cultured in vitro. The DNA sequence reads TGTGCCAGTAGTACCAACCGGGACCCCAACGGAGAGCTGTTTTTT. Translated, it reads CASSTNRDPNGELFF.